Below are 26 T cell receptor beta chains sequenced from a single sample in a study of T cell repertoires in aging, cancer and after chemotherapy. The template was genomic DNA from peripheral blood, not RNA. Rearranged V-D-J TRB sequences were amplified with a mixed TRB-A/B primer pool. In TCRdb, the multiplex PCR reads were re-called with MiXCR into one record per CDR3 protein. Among some 11,000 distinct CDR3 sequences, roughly 42% were seen once, and the ten largest hold about 6.9%. Material for sequencing was blood. These receptor sequences come from a human donor in good health.

This clonotype was observed a few times. This chain connects TRBV11-2 to TRBJ1-2; 7 positions agree with TRBD1. Germline V gives CDR1 SGHAT, CDR2 FQNNGV. The CDR3 runs to 14 residues. The V segment lost 1 base and the J segment 4 bases; nucleotides outside the gene matches: 3. CDR3 sequence: CASSLGGTVYGYTF. The CDR3 DNA sequence: TGTGCCAGCAGCTTAGGGGGGACAGTCTATGGCTACACCTTC.

The V call is TRBV25-1, the J call TRBJ2-2; D is unclear. Germline CDR1 reads MGHDK; CDR2 reads SYGVNS. The CDR3 consists of 11 residues. Trimming took 6 bases from V and 7 from J, leaving 6 bases between them. The CDR3 DNA reads TGTGCCAGCAGGGGTTACGGGGAGCTGTTTTTT. It is translated as CASRGYGELFF.

This clonotype was observed once. It is likely a read error, because the conserved phenylalanine at the end of the CDR3 is missing. The rearrangement links TRBV12-3 or TRBV12-4 to TRBJ2-7, with D perhaps matching TRBD2 (6 bases). V shed 7 bases and J shed 6 bases, with 22 bases lying between them. The CDR3 runs to 15 residues. CDR3 bases: TGTGCCAGCACCATTGGGACTGGCGGTAACTTCGAGCAGTACTTA. It codes for CASTIGTGGNFEQYL.

The chain is built from TRBV20-1 and TRBJ2-7; possibly TRBD1 or TRBD2 for D (5 bases each). V was cut by 0 bases and J by 2 bases, with 14 bases left in between. Germline-derived CDR1 and CDR2 are DFQATT and SNEGSKA (reference sequence). The CDR3 length is 15 residues. In nucleotides, the CDR3 is TGCAGTGCTAGAGAATTTGGAAGGGACCCCTACGAGCAGTACTTC. Translated: CSAREFGRDPYEQYF.

The chain carries TRBV7-2 and TRBJ2-1; TRBD1 or TRBD2 may be the D gene (5 bases each). This CDR3 contains 14 residues. Germline CDR1 and CDR2: SGHTA and FQGNSA. Trimming removed 4 bases at V and 7 bases at J, with 14 bases between. CDR3 nucleotides: TGTGCCAGCAGCTCCCGGGACGGTATTAATGAGCAGTTCTTC. This codes for CASSSRDGINEQFF.

The CDR3 protein is CSARDTSGRARYNEQFF. The CDR3 nucleotides are TGCAGTGCTAGAGATACTAGCGGGAGGGCCAGATACAATGAGCAGTTCTTC. The J gene is TRBJ2-1, the V gene TRBV20-1; 13 bases match TRBD2. CDR3 size: 17 residues. Germline CDR1 and CDR2: DFQATT and SNEGSKA (reference sequence). V gave up 0 bases and J gave up 4 bases; unmatched junction bases: 6.

The rearrangement links TRBV4-2 to TRBJ1-2, with 8 bases that match TRBD1. V lost 2 bases to trimming and J lost 6 bases; unmatched junction nucleotides: 2. The CDR3 has 13 residues. In germline, CDR1 is LGHNA, CDR2 YNFKEQ. CDR3 loop: CASSQSGGDGYTF. The CDR3 DNA reads TGTGCCAGCAGCCAATCAGGGGGCGATGGCTACACCTTC.

The genes are TRBV28 and TRBJ2-3; D is unresolved. Germline V gives CDR1 MDHEN, CDR2 SYDVKM. Trimming cost V 6 bases and J 8 bases, with 12 bases left between them. The CDR3 totals 12 residues. CDR3 amino acids: CASSQDILTQYF. CDR3 sequence (DNA): TGTGCCAGCAGCCAAGACATCCTTACGCAGTATTTT.

The table lists this clonotype with a few counts. This chain links TRBV19 with TRBJ1-5; D ambiguous. CDR1 is LNHDA and CDR2 is SQIVND in the germline V gene (reference sequence). The CDR3 spans 12 residues. V lost 9 bases, J lost 0 bases, and 6 bases lay in between. The CDR3 loop is CASSHSNQPQHF. CDR3 nucleotide sequence: TGTGCCAGCAGCCATAGCAATCAGCCCCAGCATTTT.

The rearrangement uses TRBV6-5 and TRBJ2-2; 11 bases match TRBD1. J was trimmed by 5 bases and V by 8 bases; bases with no gene match: 7. Germline V CDR1 and CDR2: MNHEY, SVGAGI. This CDR3 spans 15 amino acids. Here the CDR3 DNA reads TGTGCCAGCCGGGGGGGACAGGGGGGGACCGGGGAGCTGTTTTTT. Protein: CASRGGQGGTGELFF.

J is TRBJ2-3 and V is TRBV15; D may be TRBD1 or TRBD2 (5 bases each). The CDR3 is 15 residues long. Germline V gives CDR1 LNHNV, CDR2 YYDKDF (reference sequence). Trimming pared 1 base from V and 6 bases from J, leaving 14 bases between. CDR3: CATSRGGVLSDTQYF. The DNA of the CDR3 is TGTGCCACCAGCAGAGGAGGGGTCTTAAGTGATACGCAGTATTTT.

The CDR3 nucleotides are TGCAGTGCAACTAGCGTCGAGCAGTACTTC. This encodes CSATSVEQYF. The chain employs TRBV20-1 and TRBJ2-7; 7 bases line up with TRBD2. The CDR3 totals 10 residues. The V segment lost 6 bases and the J segment 6 bases; nucleotides outside the gene matches: 2. Germline assignment: CDR1 DFQATT and CDR2 SNEGSKA (reference sequence).

This clonotype was seen a few times. This rearrangement joins TRBV7-3 to TRBJ2-3; 9 nucleotides line up with TRBD2. This CDR3 has 14 amino acids. Per germline, CDR1 SGHTA and CDR2 FQGTGA. Unmatched junction bases numbered 3, after V lost 4 bases and J lost 4 bases. CDR3 sequence: CASSSLAGADTQYF. The CDR3 DNA sequence: TGTGCCAGCAGCTCATTAGCGGGGGCAGATACGCAGTATTTT. Variable domain in full (rest from reference TRBV7-3 and TRBJ2-3): GAGVSQTPSNKVTEKGKYVELRCDPISGHTALYWYRQSLGQGPEFLIYFQGTGAADDSGLPNDRFFAVRPEGSVSTLKIQRTERGDSAVYLCASSSLAGADTQYFGPGTRLTVL.

The J gene is TRBJ1-2, the V gene TRBV19, with a weak D call TRBD1 (6 bases). This CDR3 comprises 15 residues. Per germline, CDR1 LNHDA and CDR2 SQIVND (reference sequence). V was shortened by 3 bases and J by 8 bases, with 19 bases between the two germline ends. The CDR3 region has the DNA TGTGCCAGTAGTATCCGGGACACAACCTTCGGAGGCTACACCTTC. It specifies CASSIRDTTFGGYTF.

The chain combines TRBV24-1 with TRBJ2-2, with D uncertain. The CDR3 has 18 amino acids. Trimming pared 0 bases from V and 5 bases from J, leaving 18 bases between. In germline, CDR1 is KGHDR, CDR2 SFDVKD. This CDR3 reads CATSDLKVGYYGTGELFF. CDR3 sequence (DNA): TGTGCCACCAGTGATTTGAAGGTCGGGTATTATGGAACCGGGGAGCTGTTTTTT.

The chain recombines TRBV11-2 with TRBJ1-2, with 10 positions matching TRBD1. CDR1 is SGHAT and CDR2 is FQNNGV in the germline V gene. Losses at the gene ends were 1 base for V and 8 bases for J; bases not matched to a gene: 4. The CDR3 consists of 14 residues. CDR3 in DNA: TGTGCCAGCAGCTTAGTTGGGACAGGGGTCGGCTACACCTTC. Protein sequence: CASSLVGTGVGYTF.

V is TRBV6-6 and J is TRBJ2-6; TRBD2 matches at 7 bases. The trim removed 0 bases at V and 4 bases at J, leaving 9 bases unmatched. The germline CDR1 and CDR2 sequences are MNHNY and SVGAGI (reference sequence). CDR3 length equals 18 residues. The CDR3 protein is CASSYSRGEGKGANVLTF. CDR3 sequence (DNA): TGTGCCAGCAGTTACTCTAGAGGGGAGGGGAAAGGGGCCAACGTCCTGACTTTC.

In its sample, this clonotype was seen a few times. The J gene is TRBJ1-6, the V gene TRBV12-3 or TRBV12-4; TRBD1 might be the D (6 bases). The CDR3 is 16 residues long. The V gene lost 1 base and the J gene lost 10 bases, with 17 bases spanning the gap. The CDR3 region has the DNA TGTGCCAGCAGTTTAGGGGGCTCGGGGGCTATCTCACCCCTCCACTTT. Protein: CASSLGGSGAISPLHF.

Concerning this clonotype itself: One end of the junction does not line up with germline, which may come from a read error. The chain carries TRBV4-1 and TRBJ2-5; D remains ambiguous. The CDR3 length is 11 residues. Germline assignment: CDR1 MGHRA and CDR2 YSYEKL. CDR3 loop: CSSSQRGTQYF. The CDR3 nucleotides are TGCTCCAGCAGCCAACGCGGGACCCAGTACTTC.

Points on this clonotype: One end of the junction does not line up with germline, which may come from a read error. This chain links TRBV4-2 with TRBJ2-3; perhaps D is TRBD1 or TRBD2 (5 bases each). The CDR3 loop spans 15 amino acids. CDR1 and CDR2 from the germline V gene are LGHNA and YNFKEQ. DNA for the CDR3: TGCGCCAGCAGCCAAGATCTTAGTCGGGACGGTACGCAGTATTTT. Protein sequence: CASSQDLSRDGTQYF.

The chain carries TRBV5-4 and TRBJ1-2; a possible D gene is TRBD1 (5 bases). Germline CDR1 SGHNT, CDR2 YYREEE (reference sequence). The CDR3 is 13 amino acids. Trimming left V 0 bases short and J 4 bases short, with 7 bases between. The CDR3 region has the DNA TGTGCCAGCAGCTTGGGTGGGGCCTATGGCTACACCTTC. Encoded protein: CASSLGGAYGYTF.

CDR3 in amino acids: CASSLGGTAKNIQYF. CDR3 nucleotides: TGTGCCAGCAGTTTGGGCGGGACAGCCAAAAACATTCAGTACTTC. This chain joins TRBV28 and TRBJ2-4, with D possibly being TRBD2 (6 bases). Trimming took off 3 bases at V and 0 bases at J, with 9 bases between the two ends. Germline-derived CDR1 and CDR2 are MDHEN and SYDVKM. This CDR3 is built from 15 residues.

This clonotype has just one count. The final CDR3 position lacks the conserved phenylalanine or tryptophan, pointing to a likely read error. The chain uses TRBV5-1 and TRBJ2-1, with 9 bases lining up with TRBD2. The CDR3 is 16 residues long. V lost 0 bases, J lost 2 bases, and 3 bases stayed unmatched. CDR1 and CDR2 from the germline V gene are SGHRS and YFSETQ. The CDR3 DNA reads as TGCGCCAGCAGCTTGGCGGCGGGGGGGACCTACAATGAGCAGTTCTTA. Encoded protein: CASSLAAGGTYNEQFL.

This chain links TRBV5-6 with TRBJ2-3; the D gene is possibly TRBD2 (5 bases). With the DNA end fitting TRBJ2-7 better, the J assignment may be wrong. Germline V gene data show CDR1 as SGHDT and CDR2 as YYEEEE. The CDR3 covers 16 residues. This chain's CDR3 is CASSPYVTGLGDEQYF. The CDR3 coding sequence is TGTGCCAGCAGCCCTTATGTGACCGGGCTCGGGGACGAGCAGTACTTC.

This chain links TRBV28 with TRBJ2-7, with D perhaps TRBD2 (6 bases). Germline-derived CDR1 and CDR2 are MDHEN and SYDVKM. V lost 3 bases to trimming and J lost 4 bases, with 16 bases between them. This CDR3 spans 15 amino acids. CDR3 amino acids: CASSFTGDFGYEQYF. The DNA of the CDR3 is TGTGCCAGCAGTTTTACTGGGGACTTCGGGTACGAGCAGTACTTC.

This clonotype was counted a single time. The chain joins TRBV7-9 to TRBJ2-7; D might be TRBD1 (5 bases). CDR3 length: 15 residues. The V gene lost 1 base and the J gene lost 3 bases, with 13 bases spanning the gap. From germline, CDR1 is SEHNR and CDR2 FQNEAQ (reference sequence). The CDR3 loop reads CASSLDGSTVYEQYF. CDR3 DNA sequence: TGTGCCAGCAGCTTAGATGGTTCGACAGTCTACGAGCAGTACTTC.